The subject of this entry is one T cell receptor beta chain. 13 Jbeta primers and 60 Vbeta primers were used for the PCR. Assay used: immunoSEQ multiplex PCR; TCRdb lists only in-frame clones, some missing. Of around 95,000 clones listed, approximately 72% are singletons. This entry belongs to a study of cytomegalovirus exposure and HLA in healthy donors. For the study at large: Early on, a data release was issued that held approximately 78 million unique TCRs from HLA-typed donors.

The V gene end was trimmed by 10 bases and the J gene end by 6 bases; junction bases not matched to a gene: 12. The CDR3 spans 15 residues. Germline CDR1 is MGHRA and CDR2 is YSYEKL. This chain links TRBV4-1 with TRBJ2-2; 9 bases match TRBD1. The sequence came from a man aged 30-40 years in good health and CMV-seropositive. The sample was PBMCs. CDR3 DNA sequence: TGCGCCACGAACCCTCGGACAGGGGAGGCCGGGGAGCTGTTTTTT. Translated: CATNPRTGEAGELFF.